Presented here are 3 T cell receptor beta chains from one specimen sequenced in a study of blood T cell repertoires in COVID-19. The assay was immunoSEQ multiplex PCR, and TCRdb's table has in-frame clones only and misses some. The data show some 60,000 clones, around 86% seen once. The source material was peripheral blood. Receptors were obtained from a human donor in a cohort sampled during active COVID-19.

This clone has only one observation. J is TRBJ1-1 and V is TRBV3-1 (or the pseudogene TRBV3-2); a possible D gene is TRBD1 (6 bases). This CDR3 contains 15 residues. V was shortened by 5 bases and J by 5 bases, with 18 bases between the two germline ends. Germline V lookup: CDR1 LGHDT, CDR2 YNNKEL (reference sequence). CDR3 nucleotides: TGTGCCAGCAGCGGCACCGGGACACGAGAAACTGAAGCTTTCTTT. Protein sequence: CASSGTGTRETEAFF.

The chain is built from TRBV5-1 and TRBJ2-3, with 9 bases lining up with TRBD2. The CDR3 sequence is 16 residues long. V lost 4 bases and J lost 2; bases outside the gene matches: 8. Germline V gives CDR1 SGHRS, CDR2 YFSETQ. In DNA form, the CDR3 reads TGCGCCAGCAGCACACGAAGCGGGGGGCTCACAGATACGCAGTATTTT. Amino acids: CASSTRSGGLTDTQYF.

This clone was counted only a few times. This chain uses TRBV28 with TRBJ1-5, with TRBD1 identical over 7 bases. The germline CDR1 and CDR2 sequences are MDHEN and SYDVKM. V trimming: 8 bases; J trimming: 3 bases; junction bases outside the gene matches: 7. The CDR3 has 14 amino acids. The CDR3 sequence is CASRSGTVNQPQHF. In DNA, the CDR3 is TGTGCCAGCCGTAGCGGGACAGTCAATCAGCCCCAGCATTTT.